This entry lists 9 T cell receptor beta chains sequenced from one sample in a study of T cells after yellow fever vaccination. TCRdb recomputed calls from the 5' RACE reads with MiXCR, one row per CDR3 protein. Of 400,000 to 650,000 distinct CDR3 sequences in the sample, around a fifth were seen once. Material: PBMCs, obtained roughly 20 days after the first yellow fever vaccination. All receptors derive from a man between 18 and 29 years old who received the YFV17D yellow fever vaccine.

This chain uses TRBV9 with TRBJ2-5; D uncertain. CDR1 is SGDLS and CDR2 is YYNGEE in the germline V gene. Trimming took 0 bases from V and 1 from J, leaving 7 bases between them. The CDR3 length is 14 residues. The CDR3 DNA sequence: TGTGCCAGCAGCGTAGGTGGGATCCAAGAGACCCAGTACTTC. The encoded protein is CASSVGGIQETQYF.

There are a few counts of this clonotype. CDR3 sequence: CASSRTTGFELFF. CDR3 nucleotides: TGCGCCAGCAGCCGTACGACAGGGTTTGAGCTGTTTTTT. This chain uses TRBV4-3 with TRBJ2-2; 7 positions agree with TRBD1. The CDR3 sequence is 13 residues long. Germline loops: CDR1 LGHNA, CDR2 YSLEER. V gave up 4 bases and J gave up 11 bases; unmatched junction bases: 7.

The gene calls are TRBV2 and TRBJ2-3; TRBD1 or TRBD2 may be the D gene (5 bases each). Trimming removed 1 base at V and 7 bases at J, with 12 bases between. In germline, CDR1 is SNHLY, CDR2 FYNNEI. The CDR3 loop spans 14 amino acids. The CDR3, as DNA: TGTGCCAGCAGTGAAGGAGGGGTTGGCAATACGCAGTATTTT. Its protein product is CASSEGGVGNTQYF.

This clonotype was seen a handful of times. The gene calls are TRBV12-3 or TRBV12-4 and TRBJ1-4; TRBD1 matches at 7 bases. V was pared by 6 bases and J by 8 bases, with 15 bases of the junction left unmatched. The CDR3 is 16 amino acids. The CDR3 protein is CASSPGTARSGEKLFF. The CDR3 bases are TGTGCCAGCAGCCCTGGGACAGCCAGAAGTGGGGAAAAACTGTTTTTT.

Ten or more counts support this clonotype. This chain joins TRBV7-2 and TRBJ2-1, with 9 positions matching TRBD2. The junction had 8 bases not matched to a gene; V was cut back by 5 bases and J by 0 bases. This CDR3 region has 17 residues. Germline lookup yields CDR1 SGHTA and CDR2 FQGNSA. In DNA, the CDR3 is TGTGCCAGCAGCCAGCTTAGCGGGAGCAGCTCCTACAATGAGCAGTTCTTC. Its translation is CASSQLSGSSSYNEQFF.

This sequence joins TRBV28 and TRBJ2-2; D perhaps matches TRBD2 (6 bases). The CDR3 totals 13 residues. The V gene lost 7 bases and the J gene lost 4 bases, with 10 bases spanning the gap. CDR1 and CDR2 from the germline V gene are MDHEN and SYDVKM. The CDR3 DNA sequence: TGTGCCAGCAACGGCGGGGCCACCGGGGAGCTGTTTTTT. Protein: CASNGGATGELFF. The variable domain in full, with the rest retrieved from reference TRBV28 and TRBJ2-2, is DVKVTQSSRYLVKRTGEKVFLECVQDMDHENMFWYRQDPGLGLRLIYFSYDVKMKEKGDIPEGYSVSREKKERFSLILESASTNQTSMYLCASNGGATGELFFGEGSRLTVL.

At least ten counts were recorded for this clonotype. CDR3 protein: CASSQGHSQGHYEKLFF. The CDR3 DNA sequence: TGCGCCAGCAGCCAAGGCCACTCTCAGGGTCATTACGAAAAACTGTTTTTT. The V gene is TRBV4-3, the J gene TRBJ1-4; possible D gene TRBD1, 5 bases. The CDR3 consists of 17 residues. Germline CDR1 and CDR2: LGHNA and YSLEER. Trimming left V 1 base short and J 8 bases short, with 20 bases between.

J is TRBJ1-2 and V is TRBV12-3 or TRBV12-4; 7 bases align to TRBD1. V gave up 8 bases and J gave up 5 bases; unmatched junction bases: 8. The CDR3 is 13 residues long. The CDR3 nucleotides read TGTGCCAGCGCCCCGGGGACAGCTTATGGCTACACCTTC. Protein: CASAPGTAYGYTF.

This clonotype was seen only a few times. This chain connects TRBV12-3 or TRBV12-4 to TRBJ1-5; TRBD1 might be the D (5 bases). V was pared by 7 bases and J by 7 bases, with 14 bases between. CDR3 length: 13 amino acids. The CDR3 here is CASTLGREQPQHF. CDR3 nucleotides: TGTGCCAGCACTCTCGGCAGGGAACAGCCCCAGCATTTT.